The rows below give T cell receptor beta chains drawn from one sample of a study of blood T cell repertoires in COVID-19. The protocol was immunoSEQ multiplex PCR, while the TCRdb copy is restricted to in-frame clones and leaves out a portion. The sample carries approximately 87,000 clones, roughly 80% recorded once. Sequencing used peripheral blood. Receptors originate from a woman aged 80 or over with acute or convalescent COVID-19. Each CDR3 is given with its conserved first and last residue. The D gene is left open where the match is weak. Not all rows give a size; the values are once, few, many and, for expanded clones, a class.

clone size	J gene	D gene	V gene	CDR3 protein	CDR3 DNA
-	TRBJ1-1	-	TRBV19	CASTDQVEGTEAFF	TGTGCCAGTACCGACCAGGTTGAAGGCACTGAAGCTTTCTTT
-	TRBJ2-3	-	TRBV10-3	CASRTDGGSDTQYF	TGTGCCAGTCGGACAGATGGGGGATCAGATACGCAGTATTTT
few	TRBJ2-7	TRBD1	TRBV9	CASSVARQGTEQYF	TGTGCCAGCAGCGTAGCAAGACAGGGAACCGAGCAGTACTTC
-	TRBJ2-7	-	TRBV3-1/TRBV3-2	CASRSGPLTEQYF	TGTGCCAGCAGGAGCGGGCCTCTGACCGAGCAGTACTTC
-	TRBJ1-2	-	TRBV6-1	CASSEGATNYGYTF	TGTGCCAGCAGTGAGGGAGCTACTAACTATGGCTACACCTTC
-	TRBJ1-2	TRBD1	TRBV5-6	CASSLRGTAPNYGYTF	TGTGCCAGCAGCTTGCGCGGGACAGCCCCTAACTATGGCTACACCTTC
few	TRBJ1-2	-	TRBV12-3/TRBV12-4	CASSLAFGDYTF	TGTGCCAGCAGTTTAGCGTTCGGTGATTACACCTTC
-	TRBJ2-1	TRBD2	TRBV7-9	CASRASGGSNEQFF	TGTGCCAGCAGAGCCAGCGGGGGTTCGAATGAGCAGTTCTTC
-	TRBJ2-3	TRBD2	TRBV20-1	CSASSLAGGPNTQYF	TGCAGTGCGAGTTCACTAGCGGGGGGGCCAAATACGCAGTATTTT
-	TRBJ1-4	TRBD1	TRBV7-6	CASSHKGQVNEKLFF	TGTGCCAGCAGCCACAAGGGACAGGTTAATGAAAAACTGTTTTTT
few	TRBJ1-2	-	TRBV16	CASSLRGERGHGYTF	TGTGCCAGCAGCCTCCGGGGGGAAAGGGGTCATGGCTACACCTTC
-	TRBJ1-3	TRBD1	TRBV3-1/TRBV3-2	CASRLTTGVGNTIYF	TGTGCCAGCAGGTTGACCACAGGGGTTGGAAACACCATATATTTT
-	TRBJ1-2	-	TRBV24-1	CATSASEYGYTF	TGTGCCACCAGTGCAAGCGAGTATGGCTACACCTTC
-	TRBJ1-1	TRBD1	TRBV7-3	CASSLTGAGGNTEAFF	TGTGCCAGCAGCTTGACAGGGGCGGGTGGGAACACTGAAGCTTTCTTT
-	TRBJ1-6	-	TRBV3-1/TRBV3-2	CASSQDLTSSYNSPLHF	TGTGCCAGCAGCCAAGATTTAACGAGCTCCTATAATTCACCCCTCCACTTT
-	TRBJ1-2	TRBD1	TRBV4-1	CASSPQQGQGYGYTF	TGCGCCAGCAGCCCACAACAGGGGCAGGGCTATGGCTACACCTTC
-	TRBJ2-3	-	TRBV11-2	CASRFKRGATDTQYF	TGTGCCAGCAGGTTCAAACGGGGGGCGACAGATACGCAGTATTTT
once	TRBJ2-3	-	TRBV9	CASSVVGRDTQYF	TGTGCCAGCAGCGTAGTGGGCAGAGATACGCAGTATTTT
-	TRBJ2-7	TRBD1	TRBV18	CASSPTSGTGRYEQYF	TGTGCCAGCTCACCAACGAGTGGGACAGGGAGGTACGAGCAGTACTTC
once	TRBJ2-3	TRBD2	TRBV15	CATSGTSGGYTDTQYF	TGTGCCACCAGCGGGACTAGCGGGGGGTACACAGATACGCAGTATTTT
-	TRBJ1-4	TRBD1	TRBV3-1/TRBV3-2	CASSQKGTGLIKGEKLFF	TGTGCCAGCAGCCAAAAGGGGACAGGGCTTATTAAAGGTGAAAAACTGTTTTTT
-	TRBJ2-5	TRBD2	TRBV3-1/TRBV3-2	CASSPRLAGGQETQYF	TGTGCCAGCAGCCCGAGACTAGCGGGGGGGCAAGAGACCCAGTACTTC
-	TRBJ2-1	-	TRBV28	CASLSSGTYNEQFF	TGTGCCAGCCTTTCCTCCGGGACCTACAATGAGCAGTTCTTC
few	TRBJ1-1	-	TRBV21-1	CASSTRDRVYTEAFF	TGTGCCAGCAGCACCAGGGATCGGGTATATACTGAAGCTTTCTTT
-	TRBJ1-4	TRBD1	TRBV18	CASSPGQGFSIEKLFF	TGTGCCAGCTCACCGGGACAGGGATTTTCGATTGAAAAACTGTTTTTT
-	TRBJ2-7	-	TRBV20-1	CSASQAHYEQYF	TGCAGTGCTAGTCAGGCCCACTACGAGCAGTACTTC
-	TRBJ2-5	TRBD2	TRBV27	CASSPRERGGYQETQYF	TGTGCCAGCAGTCCCCGTGAGCGGGGGGGATACCAAGAGACCCAGTACTTC
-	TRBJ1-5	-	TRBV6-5	CASSLTGNQPQHF	TGTGCCAGCAGTCTAACAGGCAATCAGCCCCAGCATTTT
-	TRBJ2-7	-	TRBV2	CASSESRVPYEQYF	TGTGCCAGCAGTGAATCGAGGGTTCCCTACGAGCAGTACTTC
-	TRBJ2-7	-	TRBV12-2	CASRYGAPGERGYEQYF	TGTGCAAGTCGCTACGGTGCCCCGGGTGAGCGGGGTTACGAGCAGTACTTC
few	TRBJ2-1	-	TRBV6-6	CASSFSPFGGVEQFF	TGTGCCAGCAGTTTTTCTCCCTTCGGAGGGGTAGAGCAGTTCTTC
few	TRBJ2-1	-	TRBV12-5	CASGFGGVEQFF	TGTGCTAGTGGTTTCGGGGGAGTTGAGCAGTTCTTC
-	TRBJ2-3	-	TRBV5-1	CASSLLRTDTQYF	TGCGCCAGCAGCTTGCTGAGGACAGATACGCAGTATTTT
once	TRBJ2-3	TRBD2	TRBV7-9	CASSLALGGGADTQYF	TGTGCCAGCAGCTTAGCGTTGGGCGGGGGGGCGGATACGCAGTATTTT
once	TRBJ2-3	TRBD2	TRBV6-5	CASSYSRLAGQGQYF	TGTGCCAGCAGTTACAGCCGGCTAGCGGGACAAGGGCAGTATTTT
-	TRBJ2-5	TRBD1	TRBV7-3	CASSLMAGGGETQYF	TGTGCCAGCAGCTTAATGGCAGGGGGCGGGGAGACCCAGTACTTC
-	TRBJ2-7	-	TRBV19	CASSIGLFAAAEQYF	TGTGCCAGTAGTATAGGGCTCTTTGCGGCGGCCGAGCAGTACTTC
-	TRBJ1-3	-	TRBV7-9	CASSLGQAPSSGNTIYF	TGTGCCAGCAGCTTAGGGCAGGCCCCCAGCTCTGGAAACACCATATATTTT
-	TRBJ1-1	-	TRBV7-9	CASSQLQGSTEAFF	TGTGCCAGCAGCCAGCTCCAGGGTTCCACTGAAGCTTTCTTT
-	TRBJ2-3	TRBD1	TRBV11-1	CASSPSTGNADTQYF	TGTGCCAGCAGCCCTTCGACAGGGAACGCAGATACGCAGTATTTT
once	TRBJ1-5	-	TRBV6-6	CASSYMGDSNQPQHF	TGTGCCAGCAGTTACATGGGAGATAGCAATCAGCCCCAGCATTTT
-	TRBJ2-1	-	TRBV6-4	CASSDSDWREQFF	TGTGCCAGCAGTGACTCCGACTGGCGAGAGCAGTTCTTC
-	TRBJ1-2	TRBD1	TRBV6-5	CASSLSTGGVYGYTF	TGTGCCAGCAGCCTATCGACAGGGGGAGTATATGGCTACACCTTC
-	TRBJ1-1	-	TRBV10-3	CAIRAAENTEAFF	TGTGCCATCAGAGCGGCAGAGAACACTGAAGCTTTCTTT
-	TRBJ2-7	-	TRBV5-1	CASSLSLRFKQYF	TGCGCCAGCAGCTTGTCGTTACGGTTCAAGCAGTACTTC
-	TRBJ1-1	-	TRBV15	CATSRDLTGLHEAFF	TGTGCCACCAGCAGAGATTTGACAGGCCTCCATGAAGCTTTCTTT
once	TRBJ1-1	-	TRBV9	CASRNQGNTEAFF	TGTGCCAGCAGAAACCAGGGGAACACTGAAGCTTTCTTT
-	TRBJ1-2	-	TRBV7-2	CASSSARDFANYGYTF	TGTGCCAGCAGCTCCGCCAGGGACTTCGCTAACTATGGCTACACCTTC